This TCR beta chain was obtained from a study of human T cells and chemical hapten exposure. TCRdb used MiXCR to reprocess the RACE reads, holding one entry per CDR3 protein. The data show around 110,000 distinct CDR3 sequences, 9% to 13% seen once. The time point is: patch test 1, 2 weeks after DPC sensitization. Treatment reported: therapeutic diphenylcyclopropenone sensitization with weekly scalp DPC. Ten or more counts support this clonotype. J gave up 1 base and V 0 bases, and 5 bases lay outside the gene matches. The germline CDR1 and CDR2 sequences are DFQATT and SNEGSKA (reference sequence). The CDR3 covers 16 residues.

The chain couples TRBV20-1 to TRBJ2-2, with 7 bases identical to TRBD1. This receptor was obtained from a woman between 45 and 65 years old with alopecia areata. Some clones in this sample may be carry-over from other donors' samples. The source was whole blood, collected in connection with sensitization to the hapten diphenylcyclopropenone (DPC). The CDR3 sequence: CSARDRDSQNTGELFF. The CDR3 DNA follows: TGCAGTGCTAGAGATCGGGACAGTCAGAACACCGGGGAGCTGTTTTTT.